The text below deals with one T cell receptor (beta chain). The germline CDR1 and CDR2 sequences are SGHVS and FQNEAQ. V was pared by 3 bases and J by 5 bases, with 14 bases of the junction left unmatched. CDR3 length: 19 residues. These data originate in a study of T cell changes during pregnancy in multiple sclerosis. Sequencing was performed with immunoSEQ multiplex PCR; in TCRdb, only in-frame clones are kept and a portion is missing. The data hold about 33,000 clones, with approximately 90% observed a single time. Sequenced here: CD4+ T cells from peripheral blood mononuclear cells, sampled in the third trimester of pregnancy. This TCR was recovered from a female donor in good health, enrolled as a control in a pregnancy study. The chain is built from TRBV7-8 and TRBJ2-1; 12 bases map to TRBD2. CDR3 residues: CASSFSSGGAVVPNNEQFF. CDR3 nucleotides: TGTGCCAGCAGCTTCTCTAGCGGGGGGGCGGTTGTTCCTAACAATGAGCAGTTCTTC.